The present TCR beta chain was sequenced within a study of identical twins. Overall study results and limits: Within beta out-of-frame sequences, the excess sharing observed between twins was weaker. Analyses of zero insertions could be partly confounded by invariant MAIT and iNKT cells.

After template switching added a universal primer site, the resulting cDNA carried unique molecular identifiers. TCRdb re-called the 5' RACE reads with MiXCR, one entry per CDR3 protein. The data hold fewer than 800,000 distinct CDR3 sequences, with just over 7% observed a single time. For this clonotype: No antigen is known for it.

CDR1 SQVTM and CDR2 ANQGSEA come from the germline V gene. This CDR3 spans 12 amino acids. The V and J ends lost 3 bases and 8 bases respectively, with 11 bases between them. The data also belong to a second study, concerning yellow fever vaccine responses in identical twins.

This TCR derives from a woman between 18 and 29 years old in good health. Sequencing was performed on PBMCs. J is TRBJ2-1 and V is TRBV29-1; no firm D call. The CDR3 loop reads CSVDGRYDEQFF. The CDR3, as DNA: TGCAGCGTTGACGGTCGGTACGATGAGCAGTTCTTC.